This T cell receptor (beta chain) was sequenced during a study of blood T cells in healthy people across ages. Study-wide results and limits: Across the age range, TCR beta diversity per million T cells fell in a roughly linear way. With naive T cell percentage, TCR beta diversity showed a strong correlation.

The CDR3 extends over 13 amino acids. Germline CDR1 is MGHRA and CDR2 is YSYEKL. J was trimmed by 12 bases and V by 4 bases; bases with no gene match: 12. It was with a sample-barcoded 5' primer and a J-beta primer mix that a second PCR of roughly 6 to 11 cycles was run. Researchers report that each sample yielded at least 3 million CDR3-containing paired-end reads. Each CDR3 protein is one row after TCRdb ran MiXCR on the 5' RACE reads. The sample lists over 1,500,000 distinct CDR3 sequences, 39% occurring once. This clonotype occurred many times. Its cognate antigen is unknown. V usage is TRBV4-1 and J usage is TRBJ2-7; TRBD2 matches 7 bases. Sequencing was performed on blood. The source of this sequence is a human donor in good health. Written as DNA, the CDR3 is TGCGCCAGCAGCCCAGTGACTAGCAAGGTTCCGTACTTC. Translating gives CASSPVTSKVPYF.